The 4 T cell receptor beta chains below were found in one sample sequenced in a study of blood T cell repertoires in COVID-19. Libraries were prepared by immunoSEQ multiplex PCR; TCRdb keeps only in-frame clonotypes and omits some of them. The sample consists of over 200,000 clones, just under 90% of them appearing once. Sequenced input: peripheral blood. Receptor source: a man between 60 and 75 years old who had recovered from COVID-19.

A single count supports this clone. The chain couples TRBV20-1 to TRBJ1-2; D unresolved. Trimming cost V 2 bases and J 8 bases, with 9 bases left between them. Per the germline V gene, CDR1 is DFQATT and CDR2 is SNEGSKA (reference sequence). This CDR3 is built from 11 residues. The DNA of the CDR3 is TGCAGTGCTAGATTCAGAGGCGGCTACACCTTC. This translates into CSARFRGGYTF.

The V call is TRBV29-1, the J call TRBJ1-4; tentatively, D is TRBD1 (6 bases). CDR3 length: 12 amino acids. V was cut by 8 bases and J by 8 bases, with 15 bases left in between. CDR1 and CDR2 from the germline V gene are SQVTM and ANQGSEA. The CDR3 sequence is CSTTGTTEKLFF. In DNA form, the CDR3 reads TGCAGCACAACCGGGACAACAGAAAAACTGTTTTTT.

The chain recombines TRBV4-3 with TRBJ2-7; D may be TRBD2 (6 bases). The CDR3 is 13 amino acids. Germline CDR1 LGHNA, CDR2 YSLEER. Trimming pared 4 bases from V and 1 base from J, leaving 8 bases between. CDR3 in amino acids: CASSLRESYEQYF. CDR3 coding DNA: TGCGCCAGCAGCCTACGGGAGTCCTACGAGCAGTACTTC.

The V call is TRBV2, the J call TRBJ1-6; D ambiguous. This CDR3 has 16 amino acids. The V and J ends lost 3 bases and 3 bases respectively, with 12 bases between them. Germline CDR1 and CDR2: SNHLY and FYNNEI. The CDR3 DNA reads as TGTGCCAGCAGTGATTTGGGCGGACTCTATAATTCACCCCTCCACTTT. It encodes CASSDLGGLYNSPLHF.